This TCR beta chain was identified in a study of blood T cell repertoires in COVID-19. Germline CDR1 SQVTM, CDR2 ANQGSEA. This CDR3 contains 11 residues. Deletions cut 7 bases from V and 3 bases from J, with 10 bases between. This clone was detected only once. The repertoire was sequenced with immunoSEQ multiplex PCR; TCRdb's copy has only in-frame clones and lacks some. The sample has 400,000 to 550,000 clones; around nine tenths are singletons. V usage is TRBV29-1 and J usage is TRBJ2-7; D ambiguous. The clonotype comes from a woman aged 25 to 39 with acute or convalescent COVID-19. The source material was peripheral blood. The chain's CDR3 is CSASGDYEQYF. CDR3 nucleotide sequence: TGCAGCGCTAGTGGTGACTACGAGCAGTACTTC.